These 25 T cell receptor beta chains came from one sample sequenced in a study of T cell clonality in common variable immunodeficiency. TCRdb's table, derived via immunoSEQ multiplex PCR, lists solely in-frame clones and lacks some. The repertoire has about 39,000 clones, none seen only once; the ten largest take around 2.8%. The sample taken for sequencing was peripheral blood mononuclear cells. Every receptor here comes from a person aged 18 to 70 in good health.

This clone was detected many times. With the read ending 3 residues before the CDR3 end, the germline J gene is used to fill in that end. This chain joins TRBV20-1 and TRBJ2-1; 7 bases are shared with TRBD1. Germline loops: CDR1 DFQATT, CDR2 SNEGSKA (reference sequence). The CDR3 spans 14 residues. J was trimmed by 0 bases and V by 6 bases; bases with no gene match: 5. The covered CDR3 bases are TGCAGTGCCAAGGGGGCGAGCTCCTACAATGAG. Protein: CSAKGASSYNE. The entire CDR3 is CSAKGASSYNEQFF.

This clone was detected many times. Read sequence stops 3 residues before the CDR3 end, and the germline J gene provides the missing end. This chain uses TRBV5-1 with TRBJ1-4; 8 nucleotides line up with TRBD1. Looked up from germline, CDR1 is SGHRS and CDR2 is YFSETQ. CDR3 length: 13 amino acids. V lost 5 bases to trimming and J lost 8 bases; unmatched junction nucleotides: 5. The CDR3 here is CASSRQGREKLFF. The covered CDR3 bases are TGCGCCAGCAGTCGACAGGGGCGGGAAAAA.

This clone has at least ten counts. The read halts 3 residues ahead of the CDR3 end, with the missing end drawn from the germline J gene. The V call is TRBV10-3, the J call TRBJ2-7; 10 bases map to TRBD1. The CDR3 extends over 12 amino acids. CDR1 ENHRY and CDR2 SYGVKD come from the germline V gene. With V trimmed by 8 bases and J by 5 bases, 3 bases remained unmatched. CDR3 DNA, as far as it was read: TGTGCCATCGGGGACAGGGGCCACGAG. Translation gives CAIGDRGHE. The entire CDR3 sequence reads CAIGDRGHEQYF.

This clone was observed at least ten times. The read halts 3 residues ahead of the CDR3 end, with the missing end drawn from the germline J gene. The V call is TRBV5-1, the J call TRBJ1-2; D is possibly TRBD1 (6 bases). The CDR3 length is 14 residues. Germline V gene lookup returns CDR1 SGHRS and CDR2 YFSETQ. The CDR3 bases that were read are TGCGCCAGCAGCCCCGAGGGGGGGGCGAGAGGC. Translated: CASSPEGGARG. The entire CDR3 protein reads CASSPEGGARGYTF.

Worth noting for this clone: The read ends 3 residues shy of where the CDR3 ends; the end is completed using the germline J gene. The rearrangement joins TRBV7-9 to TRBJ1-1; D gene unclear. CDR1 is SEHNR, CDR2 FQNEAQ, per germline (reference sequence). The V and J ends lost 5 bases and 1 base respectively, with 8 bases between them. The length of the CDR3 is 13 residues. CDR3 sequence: CASSAGKNTEAFF. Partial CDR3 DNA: TGTGCCAGCAGCGCGGGTAAGAACACTGAA. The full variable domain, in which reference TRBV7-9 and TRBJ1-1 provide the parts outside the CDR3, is DTGVSQNPRHKITKRGQNVTFRCDPISEHNRLYWYRQTLGQGPEFLTYFQNEAQLEKSRLLSDRFSAERPKGSFSTLEIQRTEQGDSAMYLCASSAGKNTEAFFGQGTRLTVV.

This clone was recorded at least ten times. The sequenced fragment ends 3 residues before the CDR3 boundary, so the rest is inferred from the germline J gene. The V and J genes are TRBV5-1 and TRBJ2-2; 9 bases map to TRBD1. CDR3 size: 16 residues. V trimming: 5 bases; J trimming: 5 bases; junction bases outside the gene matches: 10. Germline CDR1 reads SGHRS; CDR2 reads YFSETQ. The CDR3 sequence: CASRRGETGGTGELFF. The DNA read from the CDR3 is TGCGCCAGCAGGAGGGGCGAGACAGGGGGTACCGGGGAG. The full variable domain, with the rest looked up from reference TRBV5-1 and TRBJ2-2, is KAGVTQTPRYLIKTRGQQVTLSCSPISGHRSVSWYQQTPGQGLQFLFEYFSETQRNKGNFPGRFSGRQFSNSRSEMNVSTLELGDSALYLCASRRGETGGTGELFFGEGSRLTVL.

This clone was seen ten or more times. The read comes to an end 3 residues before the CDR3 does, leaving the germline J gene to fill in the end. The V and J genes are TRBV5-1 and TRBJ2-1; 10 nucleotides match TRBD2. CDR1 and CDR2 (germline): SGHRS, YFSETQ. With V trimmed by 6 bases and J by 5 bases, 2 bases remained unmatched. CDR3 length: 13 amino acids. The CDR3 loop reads CASNLAGDNEQFF. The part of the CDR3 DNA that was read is TGCGCCAGCAACCTAGCGGGAGACAATGAG. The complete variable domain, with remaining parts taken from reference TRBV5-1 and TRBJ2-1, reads KAGVTQTPRYLIKTRGQQVTLSCSPISGHRSVSWYQQTPGQGLQFLFEYFSETQRNKGNFPGRFSGRQFSNSRSEMNVSTLELGDSALYLCASNLAGDNEQFFGPGTRLTVL.

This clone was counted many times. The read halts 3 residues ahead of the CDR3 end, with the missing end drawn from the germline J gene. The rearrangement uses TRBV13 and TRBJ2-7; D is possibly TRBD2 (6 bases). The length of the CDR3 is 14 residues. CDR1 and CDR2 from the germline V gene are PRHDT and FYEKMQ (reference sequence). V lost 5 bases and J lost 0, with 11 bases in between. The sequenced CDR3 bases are TGTGCCAGCAGCCGGGACTTCAACTCCTACGAG. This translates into CASSRDFNSYE. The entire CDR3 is CASSRDFNSYEQYF. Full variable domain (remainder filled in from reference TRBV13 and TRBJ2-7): AAGVIQSPRHLIKEKRETATLKCYPIPRHDTVYWYQQGPGQDPQFLISFYEKMQSDKGSIPDRFSAQQFSDYHSELNMSSLELGDSALYFCASSRDFNSYEQYFGPGTRLTVT.

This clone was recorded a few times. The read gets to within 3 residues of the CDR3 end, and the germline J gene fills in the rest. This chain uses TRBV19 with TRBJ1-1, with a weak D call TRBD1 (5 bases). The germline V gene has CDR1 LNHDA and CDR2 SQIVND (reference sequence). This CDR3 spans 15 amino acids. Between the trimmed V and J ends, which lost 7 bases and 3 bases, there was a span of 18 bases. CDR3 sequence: CASTAASAGDTEAFF. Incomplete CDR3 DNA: TGTGCCAGTACCGCAGCGTCTGCGGGGGACACTGAA.

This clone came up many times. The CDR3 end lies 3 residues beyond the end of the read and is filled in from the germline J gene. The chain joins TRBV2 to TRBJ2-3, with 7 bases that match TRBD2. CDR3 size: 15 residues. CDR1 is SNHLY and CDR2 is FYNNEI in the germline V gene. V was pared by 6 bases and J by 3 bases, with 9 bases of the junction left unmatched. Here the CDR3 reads CASRSRGSGTDTQYF. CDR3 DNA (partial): TGTGCCAGCAGGTCACGCGGGAGCGGGACAGATACG. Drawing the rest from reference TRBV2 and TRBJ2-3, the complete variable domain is EPEVTQTPSHQVTQMGQEVILRCVPISNHLYFYWYRQILGQKVEFLVSFYNNEISEKSEIFDDQFSVERPDGSNFTLKIRSTKLEDSAMYFCASRSRGSGTDTQYFGPGTRLTVL.

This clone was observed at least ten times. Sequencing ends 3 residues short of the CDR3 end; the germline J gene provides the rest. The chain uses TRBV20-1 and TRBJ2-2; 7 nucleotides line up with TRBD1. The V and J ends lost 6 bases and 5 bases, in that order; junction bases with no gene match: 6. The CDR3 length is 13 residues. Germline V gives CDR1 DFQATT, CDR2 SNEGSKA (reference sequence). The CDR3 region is CSATTGMTGELFF. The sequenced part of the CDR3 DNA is TGCAGTGCGACGACAGGGATGACCGGGGAG.

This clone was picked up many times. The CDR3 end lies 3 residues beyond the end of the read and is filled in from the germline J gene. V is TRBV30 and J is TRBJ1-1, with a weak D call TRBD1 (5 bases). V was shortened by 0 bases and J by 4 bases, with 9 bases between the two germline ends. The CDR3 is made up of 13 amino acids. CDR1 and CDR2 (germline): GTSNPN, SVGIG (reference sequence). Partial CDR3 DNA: TGTGCCTGGAGTGTGAGGGGAGGCACTGAA. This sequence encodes CAWSVRGGTE. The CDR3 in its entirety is CAWSVRGGTEAFF. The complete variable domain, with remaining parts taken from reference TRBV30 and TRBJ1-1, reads SQTIHQWPATLVQPVGSPLSLECTVEGTSNPNLYWYRQAAGRGLQLLFYSVGIGQISSEVPQNLSASRPQDRQFILSSKKLLLSDSGFYLCAWSVRGGTEAFFGQGTRLTVV.

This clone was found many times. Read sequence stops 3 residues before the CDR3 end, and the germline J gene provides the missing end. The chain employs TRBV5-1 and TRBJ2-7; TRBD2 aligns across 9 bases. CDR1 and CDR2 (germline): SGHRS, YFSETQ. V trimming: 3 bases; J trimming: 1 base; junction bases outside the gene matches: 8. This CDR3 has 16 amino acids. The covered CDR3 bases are TGCGCCAGCAGCTGGGGCGGGGGGGGAGGGTCCTACGAG. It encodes CASSWGGGGGSYE. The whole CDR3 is CASSWGGGGGSYEQYF.

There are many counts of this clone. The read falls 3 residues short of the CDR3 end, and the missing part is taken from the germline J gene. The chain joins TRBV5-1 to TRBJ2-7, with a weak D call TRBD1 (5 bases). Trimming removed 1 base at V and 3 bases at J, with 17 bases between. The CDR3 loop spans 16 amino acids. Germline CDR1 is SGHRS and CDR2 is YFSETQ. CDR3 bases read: TGCGCCAGCAGCTTGCAAGGGGATCCCCGCTTCTACGAG. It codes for CASSLQGDPRFYE. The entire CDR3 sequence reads CASSLQGDPRFYEQYF.

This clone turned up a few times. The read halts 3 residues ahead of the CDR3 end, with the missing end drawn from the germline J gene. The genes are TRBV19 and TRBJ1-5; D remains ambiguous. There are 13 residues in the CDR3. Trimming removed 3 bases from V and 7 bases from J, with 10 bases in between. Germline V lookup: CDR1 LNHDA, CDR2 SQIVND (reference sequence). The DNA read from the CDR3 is TGTGCCAGTAGTATTTTCCAAGGCCAGCCC. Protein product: CASSIFQGQP. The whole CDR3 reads CASSIFQGQPQHF.

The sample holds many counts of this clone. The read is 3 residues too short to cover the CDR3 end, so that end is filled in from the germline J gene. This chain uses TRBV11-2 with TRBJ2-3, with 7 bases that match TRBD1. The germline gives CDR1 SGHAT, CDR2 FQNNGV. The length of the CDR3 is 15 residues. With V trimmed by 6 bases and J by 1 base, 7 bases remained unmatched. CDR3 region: CASSSTGLRTDTQYF. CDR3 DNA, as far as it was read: TGTGCCAGCAGTTCGACAGGGCTACGCACAGATACG. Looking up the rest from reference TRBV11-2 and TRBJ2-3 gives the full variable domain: EAGVAQSPRYKIIEKRQSVAFWCNPISGHATLYWYQQILGQGPKLLIQFQNNGVVDDSQLPKDRFSAERLKGVDSTLKIQPAKLEDSAVYLCASSSTGLRTDTQYFGPGTRLTVL.

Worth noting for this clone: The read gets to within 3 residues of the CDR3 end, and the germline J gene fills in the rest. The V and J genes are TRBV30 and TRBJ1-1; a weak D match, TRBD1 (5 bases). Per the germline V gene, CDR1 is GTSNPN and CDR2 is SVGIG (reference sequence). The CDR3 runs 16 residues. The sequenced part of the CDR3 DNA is TGTGCCTGGAGTCGGGGGAAGGGGCTAATCACAGATACG. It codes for CAWSRGKGLITDT. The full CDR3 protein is CAWSRGKGLITDTAFF.

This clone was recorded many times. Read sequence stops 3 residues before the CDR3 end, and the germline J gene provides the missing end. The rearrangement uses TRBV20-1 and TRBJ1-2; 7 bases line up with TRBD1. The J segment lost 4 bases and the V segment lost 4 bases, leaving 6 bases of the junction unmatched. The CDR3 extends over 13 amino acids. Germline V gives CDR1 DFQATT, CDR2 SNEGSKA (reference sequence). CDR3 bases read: TGCAGTGCTACGCAGGGGGTCGGCTATGGC. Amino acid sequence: CSATQGVGYG. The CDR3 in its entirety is CSATQGVGYGYTF.

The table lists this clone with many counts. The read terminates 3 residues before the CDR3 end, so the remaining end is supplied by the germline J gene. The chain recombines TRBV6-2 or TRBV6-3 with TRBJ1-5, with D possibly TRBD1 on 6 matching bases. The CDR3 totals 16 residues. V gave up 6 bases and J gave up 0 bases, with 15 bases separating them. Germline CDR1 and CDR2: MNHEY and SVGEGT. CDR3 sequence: CASRDGQSDSNQPQHF. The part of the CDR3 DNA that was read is TGTGCCAGCAGAGACGGACAGTCCGATAGCAATCAGCCC.

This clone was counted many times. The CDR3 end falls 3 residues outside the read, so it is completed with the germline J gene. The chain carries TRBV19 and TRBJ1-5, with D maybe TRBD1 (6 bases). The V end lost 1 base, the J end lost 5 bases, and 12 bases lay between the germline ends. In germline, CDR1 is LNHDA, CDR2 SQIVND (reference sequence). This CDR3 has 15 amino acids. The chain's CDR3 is CASSIVAGGHQPQHF. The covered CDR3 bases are TGTGCCAGTAGTATAGTAGCGGGGGGGCATCAGCCC.

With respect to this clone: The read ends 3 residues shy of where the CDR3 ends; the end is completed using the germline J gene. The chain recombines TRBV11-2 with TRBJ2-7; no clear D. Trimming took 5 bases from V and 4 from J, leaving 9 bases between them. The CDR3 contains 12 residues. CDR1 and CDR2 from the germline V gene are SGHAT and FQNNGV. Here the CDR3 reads CASSAPGYEQYF. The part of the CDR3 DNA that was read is TGTGCCAGCAGCGCGCCTGGTTACGAG. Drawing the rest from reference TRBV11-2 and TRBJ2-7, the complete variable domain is EAGVAQSPRYKIIEKRQSVAFWCNPISGHATLYWYQQILGQGPKLLIQFQNNGVVDDSQLPKDRFSAERLKGVDSTLKIQPAKLEDSAVYLCASSAPGYEQYFGPGTRLTVT.

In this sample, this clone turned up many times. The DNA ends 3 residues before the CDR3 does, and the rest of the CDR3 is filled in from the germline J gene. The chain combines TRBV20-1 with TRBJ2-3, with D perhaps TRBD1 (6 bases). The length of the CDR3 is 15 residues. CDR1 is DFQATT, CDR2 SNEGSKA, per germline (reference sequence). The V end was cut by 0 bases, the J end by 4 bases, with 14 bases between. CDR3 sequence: CSARDLRGPSDTQYF. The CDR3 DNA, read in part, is TGCAGTGCTAGAGATCTCAGGGGACCGTCAGATACG.

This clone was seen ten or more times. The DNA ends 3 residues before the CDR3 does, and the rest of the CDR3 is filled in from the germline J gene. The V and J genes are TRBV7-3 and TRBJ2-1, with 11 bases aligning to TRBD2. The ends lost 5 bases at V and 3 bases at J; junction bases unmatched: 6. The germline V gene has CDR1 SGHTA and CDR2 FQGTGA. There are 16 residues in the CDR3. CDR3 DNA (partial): TGTGCCAGCAGCGTTTCCCTAGCGGGAGGCTACAATGAG. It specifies CASSVSLAGGYNE. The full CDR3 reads CASSVSLAGGYNEQFF.

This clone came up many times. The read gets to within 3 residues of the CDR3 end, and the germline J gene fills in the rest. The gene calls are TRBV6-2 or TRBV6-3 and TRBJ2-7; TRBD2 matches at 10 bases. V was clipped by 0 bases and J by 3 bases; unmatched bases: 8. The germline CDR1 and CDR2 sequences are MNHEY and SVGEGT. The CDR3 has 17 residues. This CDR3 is CASSYSMLAGGGYEQYF. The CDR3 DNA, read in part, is TGTGCCAGCAGTTACTCGATGTTAGCGGGAGGAGGCTACGAG.

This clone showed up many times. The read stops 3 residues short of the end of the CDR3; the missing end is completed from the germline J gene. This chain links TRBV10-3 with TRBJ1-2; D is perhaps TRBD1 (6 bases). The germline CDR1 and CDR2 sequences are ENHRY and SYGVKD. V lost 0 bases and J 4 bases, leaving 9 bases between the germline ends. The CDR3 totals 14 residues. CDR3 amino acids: CAISESTGGYGYTF. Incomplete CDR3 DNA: TGTGCCATCAGTGAGTCGACAGGCGGCTATGGC.